A selection of T cell receptor beta chains follows, all from one sample in a study of Graves' ophthalmopathy and Graves' hyperthyroidism. TCRdb used MiXCR to reprocess the multiplex PCR reads, holding one entry per CDR3 protein. Of tens of thousands of distinct CDR3 sequences in the sample, roughly 47% are singletons; the top ten hold 4.5% to 5%. The sample comprised peripheral blood. The receptor source for this set is an adult woman with Graves' ophthalmopathy. Both conserved end residues are part of each CDR3. Each record gives: V gene, D gene, J gene, clone size, CDR3 DNA, CDR3 protein. The D gene is left open where the match is weak. A clone size is listed for some rows: how often the clone was seen (once, few, many), or a class if it is expanded.

TRBV6-4,-,TRBJ1-5,-,TGTGCCAGCAGTGACTCAAACGAGGGGACCCAGCATTTT,CASSDSNEGTQHF
TRBV10-3,TRBD2,TRBJ2-7,-,TGTGCCATCAGTGTGAGGGGCGGACTAGCGGGACTGTACGAGCAGTACTTC,CAISVRGGLAGLYEQYF
TRBV6-6,-,TRBJ2-3,-,TGTGCCAGCAGTCAGACGACAGATACGCAGTATTTT,CASSQTTDTQYF
TRBV11-3,-,TRBJ2-1,many,TGTGCCAGCAGCTTAGCGGGGAATGAGCAGTTCTTC,CASSLAGNEQFF
TRBV20-1,-,TRBJ2-3,-,TGCAGTGCTAGGACCCGGCGGACAGATACGCAGTATTTT,CSARTRRTDTQYF
TRBV25-1,-,TRBJ2-1,-,TGTGCCAGCAGTGAATCATGGCCACGGGATGAGCAGTTCTTC,CASSESWPRDEQFF
TRBV20-1,-,TRBJ2-7,-,TGCAGTGCTAGTGGTGGGGCGGGCGAGCAGTACTTC,CSASGGAGEQYF
TRBV20-1,TRBD2,TRBJ2-7,many,TGCAGTGCTAGAGATCTGGGGAGGGCCGTCTACGAGCAGTACTTC,CSARDLGRAVYEQYF
TRBV3-1,-,TRBJ2-3,few,TGTGCCAGCAGCCCTCAGGGGGGTCCTCCGGATACGCAGTATTTT,CASSPQGGPPDTQYF
TRBV5-1,TRBD1,TRBJ1-6,many,TGCGCCAGCAGCACCACACAGGGGAGGAATTCACCCCTCCACTTT,CASSTTQGRNSPLHF
TRBV5-1,TRBD1,TRBJ1-6,-,TGCGCCAGCAGCTTGGTAGGACAGGCTAACTCACCCCTCCACTTT,CASSLVGQANSPLHF
TRBV20-1,-,TRBJ2-1,many,TGCAGTGCTAGAGGGGTATCGGGAAGGGGCCATGAGCAGTTCTTC,CSARGVSGRGHEQFF
TRBV3-1,-,TRBJ2-7,many,TGTGCCAGCAGCCAAGATTACGAGCAGTACTTC,CASSQDYEQYF
TRBV24-1,TRBD2,TRBJ2-7,once,TGTGCCACCAGTGAGCCGGGACTAGCGGGAGGGTGGGACGAGCAGTACTTC,CATSEPGLAGGWDEQYF
TRBV11-2,-,TRBJ2-2,many,TGTGCCAGCAGCTCGATGTTGGGCGGGGAGCTGTTTTTT,CASSSMLGGELFF
TRBV7-2,TRBD2,TRBJ2-2,-,TGTGCCAGCAGCTTAGGGCCGGGACTAGAAGGCGGGGAGCTGTTTTTT,CASSLGPGLEGGELFF
TRBV24-1,-,TRBJ2-1,-,TGTGCCACCAGTGAGAGAAATGAGCAGTTCTTC,CATSERNEQFF
TRBV29-1,-,TRBJ2-1,-,TGCAGCATCGACTACAATGAGCAGTTCTTC,CSIDYNEQFF
TRBV7-2,-,TRBJ2-3,many,TGTGCCAGCAGCCAGACGGCCGGGACTTCTAGCACAGATACGCAGTATTTT,CASSQTAGTSSTDTQYF
TRBV4-2,TRBD2,TRBJ2-1,many,TGTGCCAGCAGCCAAGATGGGACTAGCGCCTACAATGAGCAGTTCTTC,CASSQDGTSAYNEQFF
TRBV7-2,-,TRBJ2-7,many,TGTGCCAGCAGCTTAACCAGGGATAGCTTCTACGAGCAGTACTTC,CASSLTRDSFYEQYF
TRBV28,-,TRBJ2-3,many,TGTGCCAGCAGTACAGGAGGGTTAGCAGGGGATACGCAGTATTTT,CASSTGGLAGDTQYF
TRBV20-1,-,TRBJ2-6,-,TGCAGTGCTAGAGATGGGACAGGGGCCAACGTCCTGACTTTC,CSARDGTGANVLTF
TRBV7-9,-,TRBJ1-6,once,TGTGCCAGCAGCTTCCCCGGGACTCGTGGTAATTCACCCCTCCACTTT,CASSFPGTRGNSPLHF
TRBV24-1,-,TRBJ2-1,medium-sized,TGTGCCACCAGTGATTTGCCACTTGATGAGCAGTTCTTC,CATSDLPLDEQFF
TRBV19,-,TRBJ1-5,-,TGTGCCAGTAGTATAGAAGGGGGGTCTGGGGCCCAGCATTTT,CASSIEGGSGAQHF
TRBV6-9,-,TRBJ1-1,-,TGTGCCAGCAGGTCGACCCTCAGGGTGAACACTGAAGCTTTCTTT,CASRSTLRVNTEAFF
TRBV6-6,-,TRBJ2-7,-,TGTGCCAGCAGCCGATCGGTGGAATCGCAATACGAGCAGTACTTC,CASSRSVESQYEQYF
TRBV7-9,TRBD1,TRBJ1-5,-,TGCGCCAGCAGGTCCTGGGGACAGGGGGCGTTGAATCAGCCCCAGCATTTT,CASRSWGQGALNQPQHF
TRBV19,-,TRBJ1-1,many,TGTGCCAGTAGTATAGGCAGGACCAACACTGAAGCTTTCTTT,CASSIGRTNTEAFF
TRBV12-3/TRBV12-4,TRBD2,TRBJ2-7,many,TGTGCCAGCAGTTCACCAGCGGGAGGCTCCTACGAGCAGTACTTC,CASSSPAGGSYEQYF
TRBV5-4,-,TRBJ1-5,-,TGTGCCAGCAGCGGGACTTCCCAAGAGACCCAGCATTTT,CASSGTSQETQHF
TRBV16,TRBD1,TRBJ1-2,-,TGTGCCAGCAGCCAAATCGGGGGACAGGGGGCCTATGGCTACACCTTC,CASSQIGGQGAYGYTF
TRBV4-2,TRBD1,TRBJ2-1,once,TGTGCCAGCAGCCAAGCCGGGACAGACAATGAGCAGTTCTTC,CASSQAGTDNEQFF
TRBV15,TRBD1,TRBJ2-5,-,TGTGCCACCAGCAGGGAGGGACAGGGCTTTCAGCCCCAGTACTTC,CATSREGQGFQPQYF
TRBV30,TRBD2,TRBJ2-7,once,TGTGCCTGGACCCCGCGGGGGGGGGAGGGAGACTACGAGCAGTACTTC,CAWTPRGGEGDYEQYF
TRBV20-1,TRBD2,TRBJ2-7,-,TGCAGTGTCCCGCCCCGGGGGGACGCCTACGAGCAGTACTTC,CSVPPRGDAYEQYF
TRBV20-1,-,TRBJ2-7,-,TGCAGTGCTAGAGATCTCTCCGGGGTCCACGAGCAGTACTTC,CSARDLSGVHEQYF
TRBV4-3,TRBD1,TRBJ1-1,few,TGCGCCAGCAGCCATCCGGGACAGCCCCCCTTCGGGACTGAAGCTTTCTTT,CASSHPGQPPFGTEAFF
TRBV6-6,-,TRBJ1-6,many,TGTGCCAGCAGTTACAGGGGGAGGAGGGCCGGTACCCTCCACTTT,CASSYRGRRAGTLHF
TRBV5-6,TRBD1,TRBJ2-3,many,TGTGCCAGCAGCTTGGTGGCAGGGGGCCCAGATACGCAGTATTTT,CASSLVAGGPDTQYF
TRBV20-1,-,TRBJ2-1,many,TGCAGTGCTAGAGGGCACCTGAGCTCCTACAATGAGCAGTTCTTC,CSARGHLSSYNEQFF
TRBV5-5,-,TRBJ2-1,many,TGTGCCAGCAGCTTGGATTCAGGGGTAGTCAATGAGCAGTTCTTC,CASSLDSGVVNEQFF
TRBV19,-,TRBJ2-3,-,TGTGCCAGTAGTATAAGGGGTCAGGGTTGGTCAACAGATACGCAGTATTTT,CASSIRGQGWSTDTQYF
TRBV18,TRBD1,TRBJ1-1,-,TGTGCCAGCCTCGGGTCTGCAGGGGGGAACACTGAAGCTTTCTTT,CASLGSAGGNTEAFF
TRBV30,-,TRBJ2-7,-,TGTGCCTGGAGTGTAGGGGGGATGTCCTACGAGCAGTACTTC,CAWSVGGMSYEQYF
TRBV19,-,TRBJ1-1,many,TGTGCCAGTAGGATGACAGTTAACACTGAAGCTTTCTTT,CASRMTVNTEAFF
TRBV20-1,TRBD2,TRBJ2-7,-,TGCAGTGCTTCACTAGCGGGTCGGAGCGAGCAGTACTTC,CSASLAGRSEQYF
TRBV30,-,TRBJ1-5,-,TGTGCCTGGACCCATTCAGGACGGAATAATCAGCCCCAGCATTTT,CAWTHSGRNNQPQHF
TRBV6-1,-,TRBJ2-3,many,TGTGCCAGCAGTGAATCCCAGGCAGATACGCAGTATTTT,CASSESQADTQYF
TRBV15,-,TRBJ2-5,-,TGTGCCACCAGCAGCTTAACGGTGGGAACTGACCGCCAAGAGACCCAGTACTTC,CATSSLTVGTDRQETQYF